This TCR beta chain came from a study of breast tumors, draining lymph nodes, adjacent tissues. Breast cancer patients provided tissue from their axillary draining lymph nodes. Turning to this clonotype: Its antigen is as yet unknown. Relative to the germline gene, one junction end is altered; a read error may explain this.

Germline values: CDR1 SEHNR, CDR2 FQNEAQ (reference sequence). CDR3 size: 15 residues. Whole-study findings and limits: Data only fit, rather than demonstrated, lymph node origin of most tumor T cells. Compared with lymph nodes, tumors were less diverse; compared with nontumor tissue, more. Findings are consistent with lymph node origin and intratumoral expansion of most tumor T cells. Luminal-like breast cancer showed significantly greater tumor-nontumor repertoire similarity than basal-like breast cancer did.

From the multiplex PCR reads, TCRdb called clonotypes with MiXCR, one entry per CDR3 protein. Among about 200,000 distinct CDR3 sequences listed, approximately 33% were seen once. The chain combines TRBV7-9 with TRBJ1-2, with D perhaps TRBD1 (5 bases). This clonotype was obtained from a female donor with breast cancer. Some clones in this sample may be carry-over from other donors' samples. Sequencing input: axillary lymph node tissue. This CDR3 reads CASSLDGGGNYGYPF. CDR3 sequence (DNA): TGTGCCAGCAGCTTAGACGGGGGAGGTAACTATGGCTACCCCTTC.